These 15 T cell receptor beta chains originate from one sample sequenced in a study of T cells in localized non-small cell lung cancer. The repertoire was sequenced with immunoSEQ multiplex PCR; TCRdb's copy has only in-frame clones and lacks some. This table holds some 33,000 clones, about 91% found once. Material: PBMCs, obtained before any cancer treatment. The receptor source for this set is a man between 40 and 70 years old with stage II lung adenocarcinoma.

This clone is labeled as medium-sized. The chain has TRBV9 and TRBJ2-7; 7 bases are a match to TRBD2. The CDR3 has 13 amino acids. V trimming: 4 bases; J trimming: 5 bases; junction bases outside the gene matches: 6. In germline, CDR1 is SGDLS, CDR2 YYNGEE. CDR3 amino acids: CASSREGKNEQYF. The DNA of the CDR3 is TGTGCCAGCAGCAGGGAGGGGAAGAACGAGCAGTACTTC.

The J gene is TRBJ2-3, the V gene TRBV19; 9 bases are shared with TRBD2. The V segment lost 3 bases and the J segment 0 bases; nucleotides outside the gene matches: 10. The CDR3 sequence is 18 residues long. Germline-derived CDR1 and CDR2 are LNHDA and SQIVND (reference sequence). The CDR3 loop is CASSIRAGGPPSTDTQYF. In DNA, the CDR3 is TGTGCCAGTAGTATTCGGGCGGGAGGGCCCCCGAGCACAGATACGCAGTATTTT.

V is TRBV18 and J is TRBJ1-1; the D is unclear. Trimming shortened V by 3 bases and J by 0 bases, and 5 bases separated the two germline ends. CDR1 and CDR2 from the germline V gene are KGHSH and LQKENI. CDR3 length equals 13 residues. CDR3 in DNA: TGTGCCAGCTCACCTTCAATGAACACTGAAGCTTTCTTT. Amino acid sequence: CASSPSMNTEAFF.

DNA of the CDR3: TGTGCCAGCAGCATCACTAGCGGGAGGGCGGAGGAGCAGTACTTC. This gives the protein CASSITSGRAEEQYF. The V call is TRBV7-2, the J call TRBJ2-7; 13 positions match TRBD2. J was trimmed by 7 bases and V by 5 bases; bases with no gene match: 8. The CDR3 spans 15 residues. CDR1 SGHTA and CDR2 FQGNSA come from the germline V gene.

This clone was counted a single time. The chain uses TRBV27 and TRBJ2-5, with D unclear. The ends were cut back, 2 bases at V and 1 base at J, with 14 bases in the middle. This CDR3 spans 16 amino acids. CDR1 and CDR2 (germline): MNHEY, SMNVEV (reference sequence). The CDR3 DNA reads as TGTGCCAGCAGTTTAAATGGATTACTTATCCAAGAGACCCAGTACTTC. Its translation is CASSLNGLLIQETQYF.

This clone was recorded once. The chain links TRBV27 to TRBJ2-7; no reliable D call. Germline V gene lookup returns CDR1 MNHEY and CDR2 SMNVEV (reference sequence). Trimming removed 5 bases at V and 1 base at J, with 15 bases between. The CDR3 covers 15 residues. The CDR3 spells CASSTTRTSSYEQYF. CDR3 DNA sequence: TGTGCCAGCAGTACCACTCGGACGTCGTCCTACGAGCAGTACTTC.

The CDR3 sequence: CASSQESVQASYNEQFF. The DNA of the CDR3 is TGCGCCAGCAGCCAAGAGTCTGTTCAGGCCTCATACAATGAGCAGTTCTTC. The chain is built from TRBV4-1 and TRBJ2-1; no clear D gene. This CDR3 contains 17 residues. Trimming stripped 0 bases from V and 4 bases from J, with 16 bases between. Germline V gives CDR1 MGHRA, CDR2 YSYEKL.

The rearrangement uses TRBV15 and TRBJ2-7; 7 bases map to TRBD2. V was pared by 5 bases and J by 4 bases, with 11 bases of the junction left unmatched. The CDR3 length is 15 residues. Germline CDR1 reads LNHNV; CDR2 reads YYDKDF (reference sequence). This CDR3 reads CATSVDRGGAYEQYF. The CDR3, as DNA: TGTGCCACCAGCGTTGACCGGGGAGGGGCATACGAGCAGTACTTC.

In this sample, this clone turned up once. This chain connects TRBV27 to TRBJ2-3, with 10 bases that match TRBD2. Germline CDR1 MNHEY, CDR2 SMNVEV (reference sequence). Trimming at V came to 5 bases and at J to 5 bases, leaving 4 bases not matched to a gene. CDR3 length: 14 residues. The CDR3: CASSLLAGVDTQYF. The CDR3 DNA sequence: TGTGCCAGCAGTCTCCTAGCGGGAGTAGATACGCAGTATTTT.

The rearrangement uses TRBV25-1 and TRBJ2-1, with 8 bases lining up with TRBD1. The J segment lost 6 bases and the V segment lost 7 bases, leaving 14 bases of the junction unmatched. The germline V gene has CDR1 MGHDK and CDR2 SYGVNS. The CDR3 spans 16 residues. CDR3 sequence: CASTFLGQVRSNEQFF. The CDR3, as DNA: TGTGCCAGCACTTTTCTGGGACAGGTGCGGTCCAATGAGCAGTTCTTC. Together with reference TRBV25-1 and TRBJ2-1, the CDR3 gives the full variable domain: EADIYQTPRYLVIGTGKKITLECSQTMGHDKMYWYQQDPGMELHLIHYSYGVNSTEKGDLSSESTVSRIRTEHFPLTLESARPSHTSQYLCASTFLGQVRSNEQFFGPGTRLTVL.

The chain couples TRBV6-5 to TRBJ2-3; tentative D call: TRBD2 (5 bases). The V gene lost 5 bases and the J gene lost 6 bases, with 12 bases spanning the gap. This CDR3 has 13 amino acids. The germline V gene encodes CDR1 MNHEY and CDR2 SVGAGI. The CDR3 nucleotides read TGTGCCAGCAGTCTACCCCCGGGGGATACGCAGTATTTT. It specifies CASSLPPGDTQYF.

The rearrangement links TRBV19 to TRBJ1-5; TRBD1 matches at 11 bases. Unmatched junction bases numbered 2, after V lost 5 bases and J lost 5 bases. The CDR3 spans 14 residues. From germline, CDR1 is LNHDA and CDR2 SQIVND (reference sequence). CDR3: CASSGQGAYQPQHF. In nucleotides, the CDR3 is TGTGCCAGTAGTGGACAGGGGGCATATCAGCCCCAGCATTTT.

V usage is TRBV27 and J usage is TRBJ2-1; 10 nucleotides match TRBD2. CDR1 and CDR2 (germline): MNHEY, SMNVEV (reference sequence). V lost 5 bases and J lost 4; bases outside the gene matches: 2. This CDR3 comprises 14 residues. The DNA for the CDR3 is TGTGCCAGCAGTCTGACTAGCGGGTACAATGAGCAGTTCTTC. Amino acid sequence: CASSLTSGYNEQFF.

CDR3 residues: CASSLAGTSVYEQFF. The CDR3 DNA reads TGTGCCAGCAGCTTAGCCGGGACCAGCGTCTATGAGCAGTTCTTC. This sequence joins TRBV7-3 and TRBJ2-1; D tentatively fits TRBD1 or TRBD2 (5 bases each). The germline V and J ends were trimmed by 2 bases and 8 bases, with 16 bases remaining between them. The CDR3 sequence is 15 residues long. Germline CDR1 SGHTA, CDR2 FQGTGA. Full variable domain (rest looked up from reference TRBV7-3 and TRBJ2-1): GAGVSQTPSNKVTEKGKYVELRCDPISGHTALYWYRQSLGQGPEFLIYFQGTGAADDSGLPNDRFFAVRPEGSVSTLKIQRTERGDSAVYLCASSLAGTSVYEQFFGPGTRLTVL.

A single count supports this clone. The CDR3 nucleotides are TGTGCCAGCAGTTTAAGGTTCGGGCACGGCAATGAGCAGTTCTTC. Translation: CASSLRFGHGNEQFF. This chain connects TRBV28 to TRBJ2-1; no clear D gene. There are 15 residues in the CDR3. Germline V CDR1 and CDR2: MDHEN, SYDVKM. The ends were cut back, 2 bases at V and 6 bases at J, with 14 bases in the middle. Full variable domain (missing parts from reference TRBV28 and TRBJ2-1): DVKVTQSSRYLVKRTGEKVFLECVQDMDHENMFWYRQDPGLGLRLIYFSYDVKMKEKGDIPEGYSVSREKKERFSLILESASTNQTSMYLCASSLRFGHGNEQFFGPGTRLTVL.